The 30 T cell receptor beta chains below all came from one sample that was sequenced in a study of T cells in women clearing cervical HPV infection. Clones were sequenced by immunoSEQ multiplex PCR, and TCRdb holds only the in-frame ones, with some missing. Its table records tens of thousands of clones. The sample consisted of blood buffy coat. The receptors originated from a woman aged 18 to 75 with a cervical HPV16 infection that either progressed to CIN3+ or cleared (not recorded which).

On this clone: The read is 3 residues too short to cover the CDR3 end, so that end is filled in from the germline J gene. The chain uses TRBV20-1 and TRBJ2-7; TRBD1 agrees at 7 bases. Per germline, CDR1 DFQATT and CDR2 SNEGSKA (reference sequence). V was pared by 1 base and J by 5 bases, with 11 bases of the junction left unmatched. This CDR3 spans 15 amino acids. The DNA read from the CDR3 is TGCAGTGCTAGAGTTGAGACAGGGCGATCGGACGAG. The encoded protein is CSARVETGRSDE. From start to end, the CDR3 is CSARVETGRSDEQYF.

Comment on this clone: From the germline J gene comes the end of the CDR3, since the read stops 3 residues before it. V and J are TRBV7-3 and TRBJ1-1; D possibly corresponds to TRBD1 (5 bases). CDR1 and CDR2 from the germline V gene are SGHTA and FQGTGA. This CDR3 contains 14 residues. V shed 5 bases and J shed 3 bases, with 13 bases lying between them. Partial CDR3 DNA: TGTGCCAGCAGCCCTCAGGGAGGGGACACTGAA. Amino acid sequence: CASSPQGGDTE. The whole CDR3 protein reads CASSPQGGDTEAFF.

The CDR3 spells CASSPASGRAGGEQFF. The covered CDR3 bases are TGTGCCAGCTCACCAGCGAGCGGGAGGGCCGGCGGTGAG. The V call is TRBV18, the J call TRBJ2-1, with TRBD2 matching over 10 bases. The read ends 3 residues early relative to the CDR3; the germline J gene fills the gap. Germline V gene sequence: CDR1 KGHSH, CDR2 LQKENI. Trimming at V came to 2 bases and at J to 9 bases, leaving 10 bases not matched to a gene. This CDR3 has 16 amino acids.

In the case of this clone: Read data end 3 residues before the CDR3 end; the end is taken from the germline J gene. V and J are TRBV19 and TRBJ2-3; D may be TRBD1 or TRBD2 (5 bases each). Germline assignment: CDR1 LNHDA and CDR2 SQIVND (reference sequence). The CDR3 consists of 15 residues. The V end was cut by 2 bases, the J end by 1 base, with 10 bases between. This CDR3 is CASSITRGRTDTQYF. The sequenced CDR3 bases are TGTGCCAGTAGTATAACGAGGGGCCGCACAGATACG.

On this clone: Sequencing ends 3 residues short of the CDR3 end; the germline J gene provides the rest. The chain employs TRBV5-1 and TRBJ1-1; the D gene is possibly TRBD1 (5 bases). The CDR3 totals 16 residues. The ends were cut back, 0 bases at V and 0 bases at J, with 12 bases in the middle. From germline, CDR1 is SGHRS and CDR2 YFSETQ. The DNA read from the CDR3 is TGCGCCAGCAGCTTGGAGGGGAGCCGAATGAACACTGAA. Protein sequence: CASSLEGSRMNTE. The whole CDR3 reads CASSLEGSRMNTEAFF.

Turning to this clone: The CDR3 is cut off 3 residues early in the read; its end comes from the germline J gene. The chain combines TRBV10-3 with TRBJ1-1; no firm D call. V dropped 3 bases and J dropped 3 bases, with 11 bases sitting between them. The CDR3 totals 14 residues. Germline-derived CDR1 and CDR2 are ENHRY and SYGVKD. The CDR3 is CAISDTDGYTEAFF. Partial CDR3 DNA: TGTGCCATCAGTGACACAGACGGATACACTGAA.

About this clone itself: The CDR3 end falls 3 residues outside the read, so it is completed with the germline J gene. This rearrangement joins TRBV11-2 to TRBJ1-4; 9 bases are a match to TRBD1. Germline V gene lookup returns CDR1 SGHAT and CDR2 FQNNGV. This CDR3 is built from 14 residues. Losses at the gene ends were 4 bases for V and 8 bases for J; bases not matched to a gene: 5. The CDR3 loop reads CASSSPGQGEKLFF. CDR3 DNA (partial): TGTGCCAGCAGCTCCCCGGGACAGGGCGAAAAA. The entire variable domain, with the rest obtained from reference TRBV11-2 and TRBJ1-4, is as follows: EAGVAQSPRYKIIEKRQSVAFWCNPISGHATLYWYQQILGQGPKLLIQFQNNGVVDDSQLPKDRFSAERLKGVDSTLKIQPAKLEDSAVYLCASSSPGQGEKLFFGSGTQLSVL.

Concerning this clone itself: The read ends 3 residues before the CDR3 terminus; that terminus is restored from the germline J gene. V usage is TRBV30 and J usage is TRBJ2-3, with 10 bases matching TRBD2. The CDR3 spans 20 residues. The J segment lost 6 bases and the V segment lost 2 bases, leaving 23 bases of the junction unmatched. Germline V gene sequence: CDR1 GTSNPN, CDR2 SVGIG (reference sequence). This chain's CDR3 is CAWSPTPSGLRLAGADTQYF. Incomplete CDR3 DNA: TGTGCCTGGAGTCCAACACCGTCCGGACTTAGGCTAGCGGGAGCGGATACG.

Worth noting for this clone: The sequence runs out 3 residues before the end of the CDR3; the remainder is reconstructed from the germline J gene. This rearrangement joins TRBV5-4 to TRBJ2-5; D unresolved. Trimming stripped 0 bases from V and 7 bases from J, with 4 bases between. CDR1 is SGHNT and CDR2 is YYREEE in the germline V gene (reference sequence). This CDR3 has 11 amino acids. The CDR3 sequence: CASSLELTQYF. Incomplete CDR3 DNA: TGTGCCAGCAGCTTGGAGCTGACC.

A remark on this clone: Read sequence stops 3 residues before the CDR3 end, and the germline J gene provides the missing end. The chain links TRBV20-1 to TRBJ1-1, with a tentative D call TRBD1 (6 bases). V was cut by 0 bases and J by 1 base, with 18 bases left in between. CDR1 is DFQATT and CDR2 is SNEGSKA in the germline V gene (reference sequence). CDR3 length: 17 amino acids. The covered CDR3 bases are TGCAGTGCTAGAGATGACAGGTGGGGCCTGTCGAACACTGAA. It translates to CSARDDRWGLSNTE. The complete CDR3 sequence is CSARDDRWGLSNTEAFF.

Note on this clone: From the germline J gene comes the end of the CDR3, since the read stops 3 residues before it. This chain uses TRBV2 with TRBJ2-1; D remains ambiguous. With 6 bases removed from V and 5 bases from J, the gap between germline ends came to 11 bases. Germline CDR1 and CDR2: SNHLY and FYNNEI. This CDR3 spans 13 amino acids. The CDR3 bases that were read are TGTGCCAGCAGGGTCCCGGCGGACAATGAG. Translation: CASRVPADNE. The whole CDR3 region reads CASRVPADNEQFF. Full variable domain (remainder filled in from reference TRBV2 and TRBJ2-1): EPEVTQTPSHQVTQMGQEVILRCVPISNHLYFYWYRQILGQKVEFLVSFYNNEISEKSEIFDDQFSVERPDGSNFTLKIRSTKLEDSAMYFCASRVPADNEQFFGPGTRLTVL.

A remark on this clone: The read halts 3 residues ahead of the CDR3 end, with the missing end drawn from the germline J gene. The chain has TRBV4-1 and TRBJ2-3, with 10 bases identical to TRBD2. V lost 2 bases and J lost 2; bases outside the gene matches: 4. CDR1 is MGHRA and CDR2 is YSYEKL in the germline V gene. There are 16 residues in the CDR3. This chain's CDR3 is CASSQLAGAYTDTQYF. The CDR3 DNA, read in part, is TGCGCCAGCAGCCAACTAGCGGGGGCATACACAGATACG.

This clone is identified as medium-sized from frequency. From the germline J gene comes the end of the CDR3, since the read stops 3 residues before it. The chain links TRBV7-3 to TRBJ2-3; 7 positions match TRBD2. V gave up 5 bases and J gave up 3 bases; unmatched junction bases: 8. Per germline, CDR1 SGHTA and CDR2 FQGTGA. The CDR3 has 15 amino acids. Partial CDR3 DNA: TGTGCCAGCAGCCCCCAAGCGGGGCTAACAGATACG. Encoded protein: CASSPQAGLTDT. The whole CDR3 reads CASSPQAGLTDTQYF.

Of note for this clone: Read sequence stops 3 residues before the CDR3 end, and the germline J gene provides the missing end. This chain joins TRBV19 and TRBJ1-5, with 7 nucleotides matching TRBD1. The CDR3 is 15 residues long. V trimming: 6 bases; J trimming: 7 bases; junction bases outside the gene matches: 12. Per the germline V gene, CDR1 is LNHDA and CDR2 is SQIVND (reference sequence). The CDR3 DNA, read in part, is TGTGCCAGTAGGATTGAGACAGGGTTGGGGCAGCCC. This encodes CASRIETGLGQP. The whole CDR3 reads CASRIETGLGQPQHF.

Regarding this clone: The read gets to within 3 residues of the CDR3 end, and the germline J gene fills in the rest. V gene TRBV7-9 combines with J gene TRBJ2-5, with 9 bases fitting TRBD2. V was pared by 10 bases and J by 2 bases, with 11 bases of the junction left unmatched. The germline gives CDR1 SEHNR, CDR2 FQNEAQ (reference sequence). CDR3 size: 15 residues. The CDR3 reads CATKSSGSLQETQYF. CDR3 DNA (partial): TGTGCCACAAAAAGTAGCGGGAGCCTTCAAGAGACC.

Concerning this clone itself: The read ends 3 residues before the CDR3 terminus; that terminus is restored from the germline J gene. V and J are TRBV30 and TRBJ1-5, with D unclear. Per the germline V gene, CDR1 is GTSNPN and CDR2 is SVGIG (reference sequence). Trimming cost V 2 bases and J 2 bases, with 16 bases left between them. The CDR3 runs to 16 residues. CDR3 bases read: TGTGCCTGGAGTCCCGGTGGTTCCGGGGGCAATCAGCCC. It specifies CAWSPGGSGGNQP. The full CDR3 protein reads CAWSPGGSGGNQPQHF. Full variable domain (rest looked up from reference TRBV30 and TRBJ1-5): SQTIHQWPATLVQPVGSPLSLECTVEGTSNPNLYWYRQAAGRGLQLLFYSVGIGQISSEVPQNLSASRPQDRQFILSSKKLLLSDSGFYLCAWSPGGSGGNQPQHFGDGTRLSIL.

The CDR3 sequence: CASSRFGQNNQPQHF. The sequenced CDR3 bases are TGTGCCAGTAGTAGGTTTGGACAGAACAATCAGCCC. This chain joins TRBV19 and TRBJ1-5; tentatively, D is TRBD1 (6 bases). The read ends 3 residues early relative to the CDR3; the germline J gene fills the gap. The CDR3 has 15 residues. Deletions cut 4 bases from V and 3 bases from J, with 13 bases between. In germline, CDR1 is LNHDA, CDR2 SQIVND (reference sequence).

A note on this clone: The junction and the germline gene differ at one end; a read error may be behind it. The sequence runs out 3 residues before the end of the CDR3; the remainder is reconstructed from the germline J gene. The J gene is TRBJ2-1, the V gene TRBV7-9; TRBD2 agrees at 8 bases. From germline, CDR1 is SEHNR and CDR2 FQNEAQ (reference sequence). The CDR3 is made up of 15 amino acids. The sequenced CDR3 bases are TGTGCCAACAGCTCGAGCGGGGGCCCTTACAATGAG. It is translated as CANSSSGGPYNE. The CDR3, in full, reads CANSSSGGPYNEQFF.

Comment on this clone: The CDR3 end is not reached by the read, which stops 3 residues before it; the germline J gene fills it in. The chain couples TRBV18 to TRBJ2-1; a possible D gene is TRBD2 (7 bases). Looked up from germline, CDR1 is KGHSH and CDR2 is LQKENI. The germline V and J ends were trimmed by 3 bases and 3 bases, with 15 bases remaining between them. The CDR3 contains 16 residues. The DNA read from the CDR3 is TGTGCCAGCTCACCCTGGCGCGGGGGCAGCTACAATGAG. Translation: CASSPWRGGSYNE. In full, the CDR3 is CASSPWRGGSYNEQFF.

Of note for this clone: The read finishes 3 residues shy of the CDR3 end, and the germline J gene is used to complete it. This rearrangement joins TRBV7-3 to TRBJ2-3; D call uncertain. This CDR3 has 15 residues. In germline, CDR1 is SGHTA, CDR2 FQGTGA. Trimming left V 1 base short and J 2 bases short, with 10 bases between. The CDR3 DNA, read in part, is TGTGCCAGCAGCTTAAAGGGCTACTTCACAGATACG. Translation: CASSLKGYFTDT. The full CDR3 protein is CASSLKGYFTDTQYF.

Details on this clone: Read coverage stops 3 residues before the CDR3 terminus; the germline J gene supplies the remainder. The chain links TRBV5-1 to TRBJ1-1, with D perhaps matching TRBD1 (5 bases). Looked up from germline, CDR1 is SGHRS and CDR2 is YFSETQ. The CDR3 runs 13 residues. The V end lost 0 bases, the J end lost 6 bases, and 9 bases lay between the germline ends. Incomplete CDR3 DNA: TGCGCCAGCAGCTTGGGAGGGGTCCCTGAA. Translated, it gives CASSLGGVPE. The entire CDR3 sequence reads CASSLGGVPEAFF.

Remarks on this clone: Read sequence stops 3 residues before the CDR3 end, and the germline J gene provides the missing end. V is TRBV12-3 or TRBV12-4 and J is TRBJ2-7; 10 bases line up with TRBD1. After removal of 6 bases from V and 4 bases from J, the junction contained 3 bases not matched to a gene. CDR3 length equals 13 residues. The sequenced part of the CDR3 DNA is TGTGCCAGCAGGGGGACAGGGGAGTACGAG. Encoded protein: CASRGTGEYE. The CDR3 in its entirety is CASRGTGEYEQYF.

Concerning this clone itself: Read sequence stops 3 residues before the CDR3 end, and the germline J gene provides the missing end. The chain joins TRBV11-2 to TRBJ1-1; no clear D. The CDR3 loop spans 15 amino acids. Germline V gene sequence: CDR1 SGHAT, CDR2 FQNNGV. Deletions cut 5 bases from V and 3 bases from J, with 16 bases between. This CDR3 reads CASSPRRGWDTEAFF. CDR3 bases read: TGTGCCAGCAGCCCCAGACGGGGTTGGGACACTGAA.

A note on this clone: Read sequence stops 3 residues before the CDR3 end, and the germline J gene provides the missing end. J is TRBJ2-1 and V is TRBV27; D is perhaps TRBD2 (6 bases). CDR1 is MNHEY and CDR2 is SMNVEV in the germline V gene (reference sequence). This CDR3 contains 15 residues. Deletions cut 4 bases from V and 8 bases from J, with 18 bases between. The DNA read from the CDR3 is TGTGCCAGCAGTTCGGGACTTAGCAGGGTCGATGAG. This codes for CASSSGLSRVDE. In full, the CDR3 is CASSSGLSRVDEQFF.

A note on this clone: The CDR3 end lies 3 residues beyond the end of the read and is filled in from the germline J gene. The V call is TRBV20-1, the J call TRBJ2-1; 7 bases are a match to TRBD1. The CDR3 has 14 residues. Germline V lookup: CDR1 DFQATT, CDR2 SNEGSKA (reference sequence). J lost 2 bases, V lost 1 base, and 2 bases had no gene match. CDR3 DNA, as far as it was read: TGCAGTGCTAGAGGACAGGGCCCCTACAATGAG. Translation gives CSARGQGPYNE. The full-length CDR3 reads as CSARGQGPYNEQFF.

A word on this clone: The read finishes 3 residues shy of the CDR3 end, and the germline J gene is used to complete it. The chain recombines TRBV19 with TRBJ2-1, with D possibly TRBD1 on 6 matching bases. The germline V and J ends were trimmed by 4 bases and 4 bases, with 26 bases remaining between them. CDR1 and CDR2 (germline): LNHDA, SQIVND (reference sequence). The CDR3 sequence is 19 residues long. The DNA read from the CDR3 is TGTGCCAGTAGTAGACTCTTCTTTACAGGGAGCATAGCTTACAATGAG. Translated: CASSRLFFTGSIAYNE. In full, the CDR3 is CASSRLFFTGSIAYNEQFF.

In regard to this clone: The observed sequence ends 3 residues before the CDR3 terminus, with the missing tail filled in from the germline J gene. The chain carries TRBV9 and TRBJ2-2, with D maybe TRBD1 (7 bases). Trimming left V 0 bases short and J 5 bases short, with 11 bases between. This CDR3 is 15 amino acids long. Germline values: CDR1 SGDLS, CDR2 YYNGEE. This chain's CDR3 is CASSVAGGGTGELFF. Partial CDR3 DNA: TGTGCCAGCAGCGTAGCAGGGGGAGGAACCGGGGAG.

Points on this clone: The CDR3 goes on 3 residues after the read ends, and that part is filled in from the germline J gene. The chain carries TRBV20-1 and TRBJ1-4; no clear D gene. Trimming removed 3 bases at V and 2 bases at J, with 7 bases between. The CDR3 length is 13 residues. Germline-derived CDR1 and CDR2 are DFQATT and SNEGSKA (reference sequence). The CDR3 sequence is CSASGVTNEKLFF. The CDR3 DNA, read in part, is TGCAGTGCTAGCGGGGTGACTAATGAAAAA.

Points on this clone: The read terminates 3 residues before the CDR3 end, so the remaining end is supplied by the germline J gene. V is TRBV20-1 and J is TRBJ2-3; perhaps TRBD2 as D (6 bases). The V gene lost 5 bases and the J gene lost 4 bases, with 16 bases spanning the gap. Per germline, CDR1 DFQATT and CDR2 SNEGSKA (reference sequence). This CDR3 is 14 amino acids long. CDR3 protein: CSASARRRADTQYF. The sequenced part of the CDR3 DNA is TGCAGTGCTTCCGCCCGGAGGAGGGCAGATACG.

Concerning this clone itself: The read ends 3 residues shy of where the CDR3 ends; the end is completed using the germline J gene. The V gene is TRBV10-1, the J gene TRBJ1-6; D not certain. The germline gives CDR1 WNHNN, CDR2 SYGVQD (reference sequence). The V gene lost 7 bases and the J gene lost 8 bases, with 12 bases spanning the gap. The CDR3 totals 13 residues. The chain's CDR3 is CASNSAGDSPLHF. The sequenced CDR3 bases are TGCGCCAGCAACTCGGCCGGGGATTCACCC.